Detailed here is one T cell receptor (beta chain). This entry comes from a study of T cell changes during pregnancy in multiple sclerosis. V shed 5 bases and J shed 12 bases, with 19 bases lying between them. CDR3 length equals 13 residues. CDR1 is SGHVS, CDR2 FQNEAQ, per germline. Data came from immunoSEQ multiplex PCR; TCRdb stores just in-frame clones and leaves some out. The sample yields over 90,000 clones, 90% seen once. Sequencing used peripheral blood, obtained in the second trimester of pregnancy. The chain recombines TRBV7-8 with TRBJ1-2, with D possibly TRBD1 on 6 matching bases. The receptor was derived from a female donor in good health, enrolled as a control in a pregnancy study. As DNA, the CDR3 is TGTGCCAGCAGCCCTCCGACAGGACTTCAGCACACCTTC. It encodes CASSPPTGLQHTF. Filled out from reference TRBV7-8 and TRBJ1-2, the complete variable domain reads GAGVSQSPRYKVAKRGQDVALRCDPISGHVSLFWYQQALGQGPEFLTYFQNEAQLDKSGLPSDRFFAERPEGSVSTLKIQRTQQEDSAVYLCASSPPTGLQHTFGSGTRLTVV.